Below, 15 T cell receptor beta chains from the same sample are listed, as sequenced in a study of T cell repertoires in cytomegalovirus infection. TCRdb processed the reads anew with MiXCR; each CDR3 protein has one entry. This sample has around 81,000 distinct CDR3 sequences; approximately 39% occur once, and the top ten carry over 85%. These receptors have no known antigen. The sample was CD8+ T cells from cultured PBMCs, taken from culture after CMV antigen stimulation. These receptors were taken from a human donor in good health (CMV status not recorded). Some clones in this sample may be carry-over from other donors' samples.

This chain joins TRBV4-1 and TRBJ1-2; D possibly corresponds to TRBD1 (6 bases). Germline-derived CDR1 and CDR2 are MGHRA and YSYEKL. This CDR3 comprises 16 residues. The germline V and J ends were trimmed by 4 bases and 6 bases, with 21 bases remaining between them. The CDR3 reads CASSPSPRGAYDGYTF. CDR3 bases: TGCGCCAGCAGCCCCTCCCCCCGGGGGGCGTACGATGGCTACACCTTC.

In this sample, this clonotype turned up a few times. The chain employs TRBV5-6 and TRBJ1-2; TRBD1 aligns across 11 bases. The CDR3 sequence is 18 residues long. V dropped 4 bases and J dropped 3; count of bases not matched to a gene: 14. Germline values: CDR1 SGHDT, CDR2 YYEEEE. The CDR3 is CASSPGGGQGAWYYGYTF. CDR3 DNA: TGTGCCAGCAGCCCGGGAGGTGGACAGGGGGCTTGGTACTATGGCTACACCTTC.

This clonotype occurred many times. The rearrangement links TRBV7-2 to TRBJ2-3; tentative D call: TRBD1 (5 bases). CDR3 length: 14 amino acids. The germline V gene encodes CDR1 SGHTA and CDR2 FQGNSA. The V gene lost 1 base and the J gene lost 4 bases, with 9 bases spanning the gap. DNA for the CDR3: TGTGCCAGCAGCTTAGGCCAGGGCCCAGATACGCAGTATTTT. As protein: CASSLGQGPDTQYF.

The chain joins TRBV12-3 or TRBV12-4 to TRBJ2-6, with 8 bases that match TRBD1. The CDR3 spans 17 residues. V shed 5 bases and J 0 bases; nucleotides not matched to a gene: 6. CDR3 sequence reads: CASSRQGSGSGANVLTF. The CDR3 DNA is TGTGCCAGCAGTCGACAGGGGTCAGGCTCTGGGGCCAACGTCCTGACTTTC.

The genes are TRBV7-9 and TRBJ2-5, with TRBD1 matching 8 bases. Losses at the gene ends were 5 bases for V and 5 bases for J; bases not matched to a gene: 7. CDR3 length: 14 residues. The germline V gene has CDR1 SEHNR and CDR2 FQNEAQ (reference sequence). CDR3 residues: CASSPRTGFETQYF. In nucleotides, the CDR3 is TGTGCCAGCAGCCCAAGGACAGGGTTTGAGACCCAGTACTTC.

This clonotype has a handful of counts. The V and J genes are TRBV7-9 and TRBJ2-7, with D unclear. Germline V gene data show CDR1 as SEHNR and CDR2 as FQNEAQ (reference sequence). This CDR3 region has 15 residues. V lost 3 bases, J lost 3 bases, and 15 bases lay in between. CDR3 in DNA: TGTGCCAGCAGCTTTAAGGAGACAAGCATCTACGAGCAGTACTTC. Its protein is CASSFKETSIYEQYF.

This chain uses TRBV7-6 with TRBJ1-5; 9 nucleotides match TRBD1. The V and J ends lost 6 bases and 0 bases, in that order; junction bases with no gene match: 12. Germline V gives CDR1 SGHVS, CDR2 FNYEAQ. The CDR3 has 18 amino acids. The CDR3 coding sequence is TGTGCCAGCAGTTCCGGGACAGGGCCCTATTATAGCAATCAGCCCCAGCATTTT. As protein: CASSSGTGPYYSNQPQHF.

The V call is TRBV2, the J call TRBJ1-1; D remains unclear. This CDR3 contains 12 residues. V was shortened by 3 bases and J by 8 bases, with 10 bases between the two germline ends. Germline loops: CDR1 SNHLY, CDR2 FYNNEI. The CDR3 DNA is TGTGCCAGCAGTGAGGAGGGCCAGGAAGCTTTCTTT. Its translation is CASSEEGQEAFF.

There are a few counts of this clonotype. This CDR3 is CASSPLGGSYNEQFF. DNA for the CDR3: TGTGCCAGCAGTCCTCTGGGGGGCTCCTACAATGAGCAGTTCTTC. The chain combines TRBV6-1 with TRBJ2-1, with TRBD2 as a possible D gene (6 bases). Germline V gives CDR1 MNHNS, CDR2 SASEGT. The germline V and J ends were trimmed by 5 bases and 0 bases, with 11 bases remaining between them. CDR3 size: 15 residues.

This clonotype was found once. The rearrangement uses TRBV6-2 or TRBV6-3 and TRBJ1-2, with a possible D match to TRBD1 (6 bases). V lost 10 bases and J lost 2, with 11 bases in between. Looked up from germline, CDR1 is MNHEY and CDR2 is SVGEGT. The CDR3 loop spans 12 amino acids. The CDR3 region is CATVTGNYGYTF. For the CDR3, the DNA is TGTGCCACCGTGACAGGAAACTATGGCTACACCTTC.

The chain is built from TRBV11-2 and TRBJ2-7; a weak D match, TRBD1 (5 bases). V lost 3 bases, J lost 2 bases, and 17 bases lay in between. Per germline, CDR1 SGHAT and CDR2 FQNNGV. CDR3 length: 16 residues. The CDR3 sequence: CASSLDRAGFTYEQYF. The DNA for the CDR3 is TGTGCCAGCAGCTTGGATCGGGCAGGGTTCACCTACGAGCAGTACTTC. Supplemented by reference TRBV11-2 and TRBJ2-7, the full variable domain reads EAGVAQSPRYKIIEKRQSVAFWCNPISGHATLYWYQQILGQGPKLLIQFQNNGVVDDSQLPKDRFSAERLKGVDSTLKIQPAKLEDSAVYLCASSLDRAGFTYEQYFGPGTRLTVT.

The rearrangement uses TRBV19 and TRBJ2-7, with D tentatively TRBD1 (6 bases). Trimming pared 7 bases from V and 2 bases from J, leaving 12 bases between. This CDR3 is 13 amino acids long. Germline values: CDR1 LNHDA, CDR2 SQIVND (reference sequence). The chain's CDR3 is CASKSRGTYEQYF. CDR3 in DNA: TGTGCCAGTAAGTCAAGGGGGACCTACGAGCAGTACTTC.

This clonotype has at least ten counts. The CDR3 DNA is TGTGCCAGCAGTGAAGGGTGGGCCCAGTACTTC. Protein sequence: CASSEGWAQYF. The genes are TRBV25-1 and TRBJ2-5; D is unresolved. The CDR3 spans 11 residues. Trimming cost V 2 bases and J 9 bases, with 7 bases left between them. Germline CDR1 reads MGHDK; CDR2 reads SYGVNS.

V usage is TRBV6-5 and J usage is TRBJ2-7; D possibly corresponds to TRBD1 (6 bases). The V gene's germline CDR1 is MNHEY and CDR2 SVGAGI. Trimming pared 5 bases from V and 5 bases from J, leaving 16 bases between. The CDR3 has 14 residues. The CDR3 DNA reads as TGTGCCAGCAGTCAGTCCCACCAGGGGCACGAGCAGTACTTC. Residues: CASSQSHQGHEQYF.

This clonotype has at least ten counts. The rearrangement uses TRBV7-8 and TRBJ2-1, with 12 nucleotides matching TRBD2. The CDR3 is 18 residues long. Germline loops: CDR1 SGHVS, CDR2 FQNEAQ. The trim removed 5 bases at V and 0 bases at J, leaving 8 bases unmatched. The CDR3, as DNA: TGTGCCAGCAGCCCGCTAGCGGGGGGGCCAAGCTCCTACAATGAGCAGTTCTTC. Translating gives CASSPLAGGPSSYNEQFF. The full variable domain, in which reference TRBV7-8 and TRBJ2-1 provide the parts outside the CDR3, is GAGVSQSPRYKVAKRGQDVALRCDPISGHVSLFWYQQALGQGPEFLTYFQNEAQLDKSGLPSDRFFAERPEGSVSTLKIQRTQQEDSAVYLCASSPLAGGPSSYNEQFFGPGTRLTVL.